The T cell receptor (beta chain) under discussion was sequenced for a study of read filtering for tumor transcriptome and immune sequencing. Study overall: The cohort had about 16 men and over twelve women aged about 47 to 90, mean about 66 years. DNase treatment preceded whole-transcriptome library preparation.

Study results and caveats: Correlation between methods rose after single-read clonotypes were removed. About 80% of IR-seq clonotypes had one read, totaling approximately 3.3% of reads; RNA-seq: around 77% and 45%.

As concerns this clonotype: No antigen is known for it. A much larger clonotype is one base distant, so this may be a read error.

The length of the CDR3 is 12 residues. Germline CDR1 DFQATT, CDR2 SNEGSKA (reference sequence). Molecular barcoded adaptors covering alpha/delta and beta/gamma chains were used on approximately 400 ng RNA. TCRdb fed the reads into MiXCR, producing one record per CDR3 protein. The table lists roughly 61,000 distinct CDR3 sequences, approximately 13% of them singletons, with 16% in the top ten. The receptor was derived from a donor aged 40 or over with multiple myeloma. V gene TRBV20-1 combines with J gene TRBJ2-2; D could derive from TRBD1 or TRBD2 (5 bases each). The sequenced material came from a population of CD138-negative cells sorted from bone marrow. This CDR3 reads CSAREGAGELSF. The CDR3, as DNA: TGCAGTGCTAGAGAAGGGGCCGGGGAGCTGTCTTTT.